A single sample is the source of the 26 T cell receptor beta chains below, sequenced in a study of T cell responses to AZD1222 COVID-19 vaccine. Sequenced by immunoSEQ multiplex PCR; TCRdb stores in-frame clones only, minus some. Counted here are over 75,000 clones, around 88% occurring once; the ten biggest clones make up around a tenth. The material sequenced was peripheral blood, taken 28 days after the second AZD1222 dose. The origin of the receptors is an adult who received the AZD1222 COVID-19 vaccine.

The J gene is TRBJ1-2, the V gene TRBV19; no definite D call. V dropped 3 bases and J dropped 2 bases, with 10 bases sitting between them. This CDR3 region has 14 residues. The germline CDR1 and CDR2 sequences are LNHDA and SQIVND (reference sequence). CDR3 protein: CASSISASNYGYTF. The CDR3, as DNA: TGTGCCAGTAGTATTTCGGCATCCAACTATGGCTACACCTTC.

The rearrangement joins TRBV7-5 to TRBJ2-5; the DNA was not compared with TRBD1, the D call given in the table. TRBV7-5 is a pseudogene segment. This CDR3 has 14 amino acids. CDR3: CARSKPDRQETQYF. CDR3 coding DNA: TGTGCCAGAAGCAAACCCGACAGACAAGAGACCCAGTACTTC.

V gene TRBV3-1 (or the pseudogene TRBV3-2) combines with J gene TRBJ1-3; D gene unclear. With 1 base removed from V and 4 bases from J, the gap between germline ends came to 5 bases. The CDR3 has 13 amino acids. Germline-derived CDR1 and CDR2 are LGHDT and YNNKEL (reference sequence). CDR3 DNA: TGTGCCAGCAGCCAAGGACAAGGAAACACCATATATTTT. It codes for CASSQGQGNTIYF.

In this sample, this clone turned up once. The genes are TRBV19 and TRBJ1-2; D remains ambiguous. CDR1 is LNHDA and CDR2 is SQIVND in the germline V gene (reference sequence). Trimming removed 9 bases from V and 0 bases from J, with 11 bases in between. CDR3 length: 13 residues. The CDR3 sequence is CARVTLANYGYTF. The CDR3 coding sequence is TGTGCCAGAGTAACCTTAGCTAACTATGGCTACACCTTC.

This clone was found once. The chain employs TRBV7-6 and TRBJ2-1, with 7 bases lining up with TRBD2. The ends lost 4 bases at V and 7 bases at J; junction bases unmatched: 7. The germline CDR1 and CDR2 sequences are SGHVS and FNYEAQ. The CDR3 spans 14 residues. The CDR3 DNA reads TGTGCCAGCAGCTCCACGGGGGGAGTGAATGAGCAGTTCTTC. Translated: CASSSTGGVNEQFF.

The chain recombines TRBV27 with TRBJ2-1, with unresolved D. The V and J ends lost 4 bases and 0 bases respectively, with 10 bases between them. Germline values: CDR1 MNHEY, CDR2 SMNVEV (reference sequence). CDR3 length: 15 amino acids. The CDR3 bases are TGTGCCAGCAGTTCGTCGGCGACCTCCTACAATGAGCAGTTCTTC. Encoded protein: CASSSSATSYNEQFF.

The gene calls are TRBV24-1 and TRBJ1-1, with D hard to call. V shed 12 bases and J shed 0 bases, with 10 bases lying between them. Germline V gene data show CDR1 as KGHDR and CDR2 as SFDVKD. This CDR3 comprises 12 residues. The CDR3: CAPTYLNTEAFF. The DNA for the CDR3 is TGTGCCCCGACATATTTGAACACTGAAGCTTTCTTT.

CDR3 in DNA: TGTGCCAGCAGTGAGGAGGGGGGTATCACTGAAGCTTTCTTT. It is translated as CASSEEGGITEAFF. The J gene is TRBJ1-1, the V gene TRBV2; a possible D gene is TRBD1 (6 bases). V shed 3 bases and J shed 4 bases, with 12 bases lying between them. From germline, CDR1 is SNHLY and CDR2 FYNNEI. The CDR3 length is 14 residues.

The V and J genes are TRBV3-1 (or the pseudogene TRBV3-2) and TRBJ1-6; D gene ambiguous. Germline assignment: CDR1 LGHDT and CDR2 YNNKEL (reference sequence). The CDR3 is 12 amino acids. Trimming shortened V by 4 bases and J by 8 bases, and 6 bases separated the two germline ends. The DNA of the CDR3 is TGTGCCAGCAGCCCGCCGGATTCACCCCTCCACTTT. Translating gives CASSPPDSPLHF.

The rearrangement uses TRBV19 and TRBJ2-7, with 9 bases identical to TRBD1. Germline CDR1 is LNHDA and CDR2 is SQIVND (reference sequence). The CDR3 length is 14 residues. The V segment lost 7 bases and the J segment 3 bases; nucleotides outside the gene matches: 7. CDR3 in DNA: TGTGCCAGTAAGCCCGGGACAGGGTACTACGAGCAGTACTTC. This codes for CASKPGTGYYEQYF.

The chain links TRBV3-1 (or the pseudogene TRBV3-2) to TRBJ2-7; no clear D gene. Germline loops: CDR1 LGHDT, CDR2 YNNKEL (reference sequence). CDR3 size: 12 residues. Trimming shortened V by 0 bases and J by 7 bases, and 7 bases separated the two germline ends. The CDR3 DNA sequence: TGTGCCAGCAGCCAAGATGACCGGGAGCAGTACTTC. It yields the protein CASSQDDREQYF.

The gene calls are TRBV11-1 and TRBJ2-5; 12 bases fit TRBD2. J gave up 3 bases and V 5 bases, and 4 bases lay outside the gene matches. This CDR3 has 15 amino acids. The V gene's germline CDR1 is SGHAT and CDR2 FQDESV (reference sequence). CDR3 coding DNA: TGTGCCAGCAGCCCCCGGACTAGCGGGGAAGAGACCCAGTACTTC. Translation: CASSPRTSGEETQYF. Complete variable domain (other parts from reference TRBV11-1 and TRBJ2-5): EAEVAQSPRYKITEKSQAVAFWCDPISGHATLYWYRQILGQGPELLVQFQDESVVDDSQLPKDRFSAERLKGVDSTLKIQPAELGDSAMYLCASSPRTSGEETQYFGPGTRLLVL.

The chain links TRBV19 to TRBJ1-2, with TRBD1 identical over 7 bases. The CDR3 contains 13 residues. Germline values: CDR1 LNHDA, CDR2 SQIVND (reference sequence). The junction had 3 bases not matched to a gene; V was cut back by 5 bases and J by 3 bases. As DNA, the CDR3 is TGTGCCAGTAGTTTGGGGACAGACTATGGCTACACCTTC. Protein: CASSLGTDYGYTF.

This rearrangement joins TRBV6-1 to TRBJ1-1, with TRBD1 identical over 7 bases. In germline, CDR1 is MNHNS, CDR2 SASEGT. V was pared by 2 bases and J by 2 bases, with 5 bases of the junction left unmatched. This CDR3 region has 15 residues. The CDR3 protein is CASSERGPLNTEAFF. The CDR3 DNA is TGTGCCAGCAGTGAAAGGGGGCCCTTAAACACTGAAGCTTTCTTT.

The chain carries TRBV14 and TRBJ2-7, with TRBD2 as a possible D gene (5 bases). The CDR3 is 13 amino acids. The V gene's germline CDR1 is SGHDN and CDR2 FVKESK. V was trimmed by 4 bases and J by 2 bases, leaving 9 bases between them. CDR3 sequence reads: CASSLGGTYEQYF. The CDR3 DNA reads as TGTGCCAGCAGCCTTGGAGGTACCTACGAGCAGTACTTC.

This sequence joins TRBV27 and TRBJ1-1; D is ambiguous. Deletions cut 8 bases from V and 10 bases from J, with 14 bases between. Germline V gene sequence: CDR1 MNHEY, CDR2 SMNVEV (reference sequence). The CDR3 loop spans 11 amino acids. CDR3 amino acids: CASFRAQLAFF. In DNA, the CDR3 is TGTGCCAGCTTCCGGGCCCAGCTAGCTTTCTTT.

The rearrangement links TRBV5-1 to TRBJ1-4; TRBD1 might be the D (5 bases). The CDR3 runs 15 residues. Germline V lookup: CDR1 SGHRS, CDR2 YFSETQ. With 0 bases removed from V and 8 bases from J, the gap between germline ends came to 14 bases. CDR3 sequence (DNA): TGCGCCAGCAGCTTGGGGACACGGACCGGGGAAAAACTGTTTTTT. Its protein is CASSLGTRTGEKLFF.

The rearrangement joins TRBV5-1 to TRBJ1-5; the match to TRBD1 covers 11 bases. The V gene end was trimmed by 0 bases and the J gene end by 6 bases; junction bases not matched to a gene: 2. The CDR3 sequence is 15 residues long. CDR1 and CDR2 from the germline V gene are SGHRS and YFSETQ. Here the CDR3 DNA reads TGCGCCAGCAGCTTGGAAGGGACAGGGGGTCAGCCCCAGCATTTT. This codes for CASSLEGTGGQPQHF.

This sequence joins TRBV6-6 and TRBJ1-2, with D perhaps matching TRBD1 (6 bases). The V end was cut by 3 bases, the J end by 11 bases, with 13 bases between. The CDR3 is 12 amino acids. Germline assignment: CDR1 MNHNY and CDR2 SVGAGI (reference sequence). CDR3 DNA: TGTGCCAGCAGTTATTCGGGACAACTTTACACCTTC. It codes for CASSYSGQLYTF.

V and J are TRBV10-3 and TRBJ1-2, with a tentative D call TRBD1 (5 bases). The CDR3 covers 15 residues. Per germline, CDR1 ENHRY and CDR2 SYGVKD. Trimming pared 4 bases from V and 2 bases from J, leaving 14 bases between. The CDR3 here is CAISGRETSNYGYTF. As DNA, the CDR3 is TGTGCCATCAGTGGCAGGGAGACCTCGAACTATGGCTACACCTTC.

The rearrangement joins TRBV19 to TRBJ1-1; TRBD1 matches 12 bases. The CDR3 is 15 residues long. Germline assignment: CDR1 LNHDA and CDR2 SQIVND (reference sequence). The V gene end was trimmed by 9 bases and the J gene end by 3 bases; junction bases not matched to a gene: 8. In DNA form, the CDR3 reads TGTGCCAGCCGGGACAGGGGGCGAGGAGACACTGAAGCTTTCTTT. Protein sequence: CASRDRGRGDTEAFF.

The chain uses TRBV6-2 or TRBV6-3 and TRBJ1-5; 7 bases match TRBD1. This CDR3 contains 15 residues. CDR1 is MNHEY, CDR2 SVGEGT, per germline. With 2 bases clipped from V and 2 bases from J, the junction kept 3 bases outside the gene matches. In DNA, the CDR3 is TGTGCCAGCAGTTACGGAGGACAGGGCAATCAGCCCCAGCATTTT. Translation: CASSYGGQGNQPQHF.

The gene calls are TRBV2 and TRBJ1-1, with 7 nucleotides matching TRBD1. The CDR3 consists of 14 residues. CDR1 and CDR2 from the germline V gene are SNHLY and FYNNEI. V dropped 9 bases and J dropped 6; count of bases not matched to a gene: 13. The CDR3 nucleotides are TGTGCCAGTTTAGGGGGCTTGCAGGGCCCTGAAGCTTTCTTT. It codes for CASLGGLQGPEAFF.

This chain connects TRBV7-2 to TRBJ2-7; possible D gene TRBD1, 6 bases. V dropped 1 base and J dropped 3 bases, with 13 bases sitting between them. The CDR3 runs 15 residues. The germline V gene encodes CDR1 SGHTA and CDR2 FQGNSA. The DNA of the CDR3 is TGTGCCAGCAGCTTAGAGTCACAGGGTAGCTACGAGCAGTACTTC. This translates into CASSLESQGSYEQYF. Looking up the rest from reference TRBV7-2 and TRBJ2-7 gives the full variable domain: GAGVSQSPSNKVTEKGKDVELRCDPISGHTALYWYRQSLGQGLEFLIYFQGNSAPDKSGLPSDRFSAERTGGSVSTLTIQRTQQEDSAVYLCASSLESQGSYEQYFGPGTRLTVT.

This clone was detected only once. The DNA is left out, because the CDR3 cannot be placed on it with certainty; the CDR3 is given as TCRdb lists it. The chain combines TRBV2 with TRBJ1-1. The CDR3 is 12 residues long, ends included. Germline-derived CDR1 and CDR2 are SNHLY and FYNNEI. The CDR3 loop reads CASILVGAEAFF.

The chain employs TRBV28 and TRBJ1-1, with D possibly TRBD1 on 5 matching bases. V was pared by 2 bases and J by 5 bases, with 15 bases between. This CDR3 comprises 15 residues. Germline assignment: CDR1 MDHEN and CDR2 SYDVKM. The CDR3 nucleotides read TGTGCCAGCAGTTTAGGTGGAGGGGTTGAAACTGAAGCTTTCTTT. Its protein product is CASSLGGGVETEAFF.